The next 7 T cell receptor beta chains were all read from a single sample in a study of blood T cell repertoires in COVID-19. The data were produced by immunoSEQ multiplex PCR, yet TCRdb's version contains in-frame clones alone and is incomplete. The sample shows about 15,000 clones, around 70% of them seen only once. Specimen: peripheral blood. Receptor source: a man in his sixties with acute or convalescent COVID-19.

This clone appeared a single time. The gene calls are TRBV10-2 and TRBJ2-3; 11 nucleotides agree with TRBD2. The germline gives CDR1 WSHSY, CDR2 SAAADI. This CDR3 contains 15 residues. V gave up 6 bases and J gave up 4 bases; unmatched junction bases: 6. The CDR3 DNA reads as TGCGCCAGCAGCGCTAGCGGGGGGTACGCAGATACGCAGTATTTT. Protein sequence: CASSASGGYADTQYF.

The chain is built from TRBV30 and TRBJ1-5, with D perhaps TRBD1 (6 bases). Germline V lookup: CDR1 GTSNPN, CDR2 SVGIG (reference sequence). This CDR3 is 14 amino acids long. V was shortened by 6 bases and J by 6 bases, with 18 bases between the two germline ends. The CDR3, as DNA: TGTGCCTGTTCTCCAAGGGGGGGTGGTCAGCCCCAGCATTTT. It is translated as CACSPRGGGQPQHF.

The table lists this clone with a count of one. The rearrangement links TRBV19 to TRBJ2-4; 8 nucleotides match TRBD1. Germline V gives CDR1 LNHDA, CDR2 SQIVND (reference sequence). V dropped 5 bases and J dropped 11; count of bases not matched to a gene: 8. The length of the CDR3 is 13 residues. The CDR3 protein is CASSEDREKLQYF. CDR3 DNA: TGTGCCAGTAGTGAGGACAGGGAGAAACTTCAGTACTTC.

This sequence joins TRBV5-1 and TRBJ1-2; D perhaps matches TRBD1 (6 bases). Trimming pared 2 bases from V and 7 bases from J, leaving 12 bases between. This CDR3 has 13 amino acids. Germline-derived CDR1 and CDR2 are SGHRS and YFSETQ. Here the CDR3 DNA reads TGCGCCAGCAGCTTAACAGGGCAAGGTGGCTACACCTTC. Its translation: CASSLTGQGGYTF.

This clone was seen more than once but under ten times. The rearrangement links TRBV10-3 to TRBJ2-7; TRBD2 matches 10 bases. Germline trimming cut 3 bases from V and 5 bases from J; bases unmatched to any gene: 4. This CDR3 contains 14 residues. Germline V gives CDR1 ENHRY, CDR2 SYGVKD. In nucleotides, the CDR3 is TGTGCCATCAGTGATAGCGGGAGGACGGACGAGCAGTACTTC. It codes for CAISDSGRTDEQYF.

The rearrangement links TRBV9 to TRBJ1-3; a weak D match, TRBD1 (5 bases). Deletions cut 7 bases from V and 0 bases from J, with 14 bases between. CDR1 is SGDLS and CDR2 is YYNGEE in the germline V gene. The length of the CDR3 is 15 residues. The CDR3 region is CASGYGTASGNTIYF. The CDR3 DNA sequence: TGTGCCAGCGGTTACGGGACTGCCTCTGGAAACACCATATATTTT.

The genes are TRBV9 and TRBJ2-2; 9 nucleotides line up with TRBD1. The CDR3 consists of 15 residues. The germline CDR1 and CDR2 sequences are SGDLS and YYNGEE. The V and J ends lost 4 bases and 4 bases, in that order; junction bases with no gene match: 5. CDR3 amino acids: CASSLGQGGTGELFF. The CDR3 nucleotides read TGTGCCAGCAGCCTGGGACAGGGAGGCACCGGGGAGCTGTTTTTT.